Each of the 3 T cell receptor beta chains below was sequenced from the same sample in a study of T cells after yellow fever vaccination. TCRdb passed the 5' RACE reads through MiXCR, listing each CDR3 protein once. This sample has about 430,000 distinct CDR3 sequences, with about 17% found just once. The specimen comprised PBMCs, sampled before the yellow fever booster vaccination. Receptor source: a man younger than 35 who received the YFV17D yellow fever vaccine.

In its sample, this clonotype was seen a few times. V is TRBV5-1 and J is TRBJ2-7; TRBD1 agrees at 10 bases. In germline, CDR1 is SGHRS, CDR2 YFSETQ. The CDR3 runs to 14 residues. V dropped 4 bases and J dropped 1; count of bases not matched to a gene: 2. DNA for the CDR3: TGCGCCAGCAGCGGACAGGGGGAATCCTACGAGCAGTACTTC. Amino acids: CASSGQGESYEQYF.

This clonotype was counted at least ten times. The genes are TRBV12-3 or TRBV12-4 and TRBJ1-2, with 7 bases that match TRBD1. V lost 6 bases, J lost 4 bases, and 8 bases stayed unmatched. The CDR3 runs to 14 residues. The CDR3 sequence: CASSTDRVGYGYTF. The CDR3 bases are TGTGCCAGCAGCACCGACAGGGTTGGCTATGGCTACACCTTC.

CDR3 in DNA: TGTGCCAGCAGCTACCCGGGGAATGAGCAGTTCTTC. Protein product: CASSYPGNEQFF. J is TRBJ2-1 and V is TRBV5-6; maybe TRBD2 (5 bases). The CDR3 runs to 12 residues. Germline CDR1 reads SGHDT; CDR2 reads YYEEEE. Trimming stripped 3 bases from V and 7 bases from J, with 8 bases between.